A single T cell receptor beta chain is shown here with its context. This sample was included in a study of blood T cell repertoires in COVID-19. Looking at the study overall: Samples of COVID-19 (acute and convalescent) were obtained from the United States, Italy and Spain. PBMCs, B-cell-depleted T cells, or T cells were the source of the cDNA or gDNA that made up the material.

In the study's own analysis: Using reference gene primer amplification, nucleated cell counts were estimated. Sequencing was performed with immunoSEQ multiplex PCR; in TCRdb, only in-frame clones are kept and a portion is missing. The DNA gave D and trimming, while V, J and clone size come from that table. The sample lists about 410,000 clones; about nine tenths were seen once. J lost 4 bases, V lost 7 bases, and 4 bases had no gene match. Per the germline V gene, CDR1 is SNHLY and CDR2 is FYNNEI. This CDR3 region has 14 residues. Sequencing was performed on peripheral blood. V and J are TRBV2 and TRBJ1-2, with 12 bases identical to TRBD1. The receptor's source is a woman in her twenties or thirties with active or convalescent COVID-19. The CDR3 spells CASTTGQGAYGYTF. DNA of the CDR3: TGTGCCAGCACTACGGGACAGGGGGCCTATGGCTACACCTTC.